These 27 T cell receptor beta chains originate from one sample sequenced in a study of T cell changes during pregnancy in multiple sclerosis. The repertoire was sequenced with immunoSEQ multiplex PCR; TCRdb's copy has only in-frame clones and lacks some. Here the sample spans roughly 93,000 clones, 92% being singletons. The sequencing used peripheral blood, collected after pregnancy. Receptor source: a female donor in good health, enrolled as a control in a pregnancy study.

The CDR3 coding sequence is TGCGCCAGCAGCCAAGACAGGGCGAGATTAACCGGGGAGCTGTTTTTT. Encoded protein: CASSQDRARLTGELFF. The V call is TRBV4-1, the J call TRBJ2-2; possible D gene TRBD1, 5 bases. There are 16 residues in the CDR3. Germline V lookup: CDR1 MGHRA, CDR2 YSYEKL. Deletions cut 0 bases from V and 5 bases from J, with 13 bases between.

This rearrangement joins TRBV6-6 to TRBJ2-3; 9 bases agree with TRBD2. The CDR3 loop spans 14 amino acids. Germline V gene lookup returns CDR1 MNHNY and CDR2 SVGAGI (reference sequence). V was clipped by 6 bases and J by 9 bases; unmatched bases: 10. CDR3 region: CASSSGGRAETQYF. The CDR3 DNA follows: TGTGCCAGCAGCTCGGGCGGGAGGGCCGAAACGCAGTATTTT.

J is TRBJ1-1 and V is TRBV30, with D unclear. Trimming pared 0 bases from V and 1 base from J, leaving 6 bases between. This CDR3 comprises 13 residues. The germline gives CDR1 GTSNPN, CDR2 SVGIG (reference sequence). The CDR3 nucleotides read TGTGCCTGGAGTGTACGAGGGAACACTGAAGCTTTCTTT. Translating gives CAWSVRGNTEAFF.

The V gene is TRBV9, the J gene TRBJ2-7; maybe TRBD1 (7 bases). The CDR3 totals 14 residues. V lost 0 bases to trimming and J lost 3 bases, with 10 bases between them. In germline, CDR1 is SGDLS, CDR2 YYNGEE. The CDR3 region has the DNA TGTGCCAGCAGCGTAGGACAGGGAGGCTACGAGCAGTACTTC. Encoded protein: CASSVGQGGYEQYF.

The CDR3 loop is CASTLGQGAGEKLFF. The CDR3 DNA follows: TGTGCCAGCACCCTGGGTCAGGGGGCGGGTGAAAAACTGTTTTTT. The chain combines TRBV6-6 with TRBJ1-4, with TRBD1 matching over 8 bases. This CDR3 spans 15 amino acids. Germline trimming cut 7 bases from V and 7 bases from J; bases unmatched to any gene: 11. Germline CDR1 and CDR2: MNHNY and SVGAGI (reference sequence).

The chain couples TRBV19 to TRBJ1-2; TRBD1 might be the D (5 bases). In germline, CDR1 is LNHDA, CDR2 SQIVND (reference sequence). The CDR3 has 15 amino acids. With 3 bases removed from V and 0 bases from J, the gap between germline ends came to 11 bases. CDR3 loop: CASSILGQTNYGYTF. The CDR3 coding sequence is TGTGCCAGTAGTATCCTAGGACAAACTAACTATGGCTACACCTTC.

The rearrangement joins TRBV6-5 to TRBJ2-7, with no clear D. V lost 0 bases and J 0 bases, leaving 6 bases between the germline ends. This CDR3 has 14 amino acids. The germline V gene has CDR1 MNHEY and CDR2 SVGAGI. The CDR3 nucleotides are TGTGCCAGCAGTTACTCCGAGGTCTCCTACGAGCAGTACTTC. Protein product: CASSYSEVSYEQYF.

In this sample, this clone turned up once. The rearrangement uses TRBV9 and TRBJ1-2, with 9 positions matching TRBD1. Germline CDR1 reads SGDLS; CDR2 reads YYNGEE. CDR3 length: 18 residues. The V segment lost 0 bases and the J segment 0 bases; nucleotides outside the gene matches: 9. The CDR3 protein is CASSVASPGQGTNYGYTF. CDR3 coding DNA: TGTGCCAGCAGCGTAGCATCTCCGGGACAGGGAACTAACTATGGCTACACCTTC.

The chain joins TRBV5-6 to TRBJ1-1; D call uncertain. V was shortened by 0 bases and J by 8 bases, with 11 bases between the two germline ends. The CDR3 extends over 13 amino acids. CDR1 and CDR2 (germline): SGHDT, YYEEEE. The CDR3 nucleotides read TGTGCCAGCAGCTTGGATGGCAGTTTCGAAGCTTTCTTT. Translating gives CASSLDGSFEAFF.

This clone has a single count. The rearrangement joins TRBV18 to TRBJ2-5, with TRBD1 identical over 8 bases. Germline V gene sequence: CDR1 KGHSH, CDR2 LQKENI. J was trimmed by 4 bases and V by 6 bases; bases with no gene match: 10. CDR3 length: 15 residues. Here the CDR3 reads CASSLLAGTGETQYF. As DNA, the CDR3 is TGTGCCAGCTCTTTACTCGCCGGGACAGGAGAGACCCAGTACTTC.

In this sample, this clone turned up a few times. The chain employs TRBV10-3 and TRBJ1-2; D perhaps matches TRBD1 (5 bases). CDR1 and CDR2 from the germline V gene are ENHRY and SYGVKD. CDR3 length: 10 residues. V lost 7 bases to trimming and J lost 8 bases, with 8 bases between them. This chain's CDR3 is CAIKGAGYTF. DNA for the CDR3: TGTGCCATCAAAGGGGCGGGCTACACCTTC.

The chain is built from TRBV9 and TRBJ1-1; tentatively, D is TRBD1 (5 bases). V dropped 0 bases and J dropped 0 bases, with 15 bases sitting between them. CDR1 and CDR2 (germline): SGDLS, YYNGEE. This CDR3 region has 17 residues. The CDR3 nucleotides read TGTGCCAGCAGCGTAGATCCCGGGGGGGGTGTGAACACTGAAGCTTTCTTT. Encoded protein: CASSVDPGGGVNTEAFF.

This clone is a singleton in its sample. The chain employs TRBV5-6 and TRBJ1-1; D not resolved. CDR1 SGHDT and CDR2 YYEEEE come from the germline V gene. CDR3 length: 15 residues. V lost 4 bases and J lost 1, with 14 bases in between. CDR3 in DNA: TGTGCCAGCAGCAGACTCCCGGGTCAGAACACTGAAGCTTTCTTT. This translates into CASSRLPGQNTEAFF.

V gene TRBV28 combines with J gene TRBJ1-1; no clear D. Germline V gene lookup returns CDR1 MDHEN and CDR2 SYDVKM. Trimming took off 6 bases at V and 10 bases at J, with 15 bases between the two ends. The CDR3 extends over 12 amino acids. Here the CDR3 DNA reads TGTGCCAGCAGCCCGCGGGTTCAGGTAGCTTTCTTT. This sequence encodes CASSPRVQVAFF.

The rearrangement links TRBV6-5 to TRBJ2-1, with D tentatively TRBD2 (5 bases). Germline assignment: CDR1 MNHEY and CDR2 SVGAGI. The CDR3 extends over 11 amino acids. Trimming cost V 2 bases and J 12 bases, with 8 bases left between them. The CDR3 region has the DNA TGTGCCAGCAGTTACCTAGCAGCGCAGTTCTTC. Protein sequence: CASSYLAAQFF.

This chain joins TRBV5-1 and TRBJ2-7; D is unclear. The V gene's germline CDR1 is SGHRS and CDR2 YFSETQ. Trimming removed 4 bases from V and 0 bases from J, with 8 bases in between. The CDR3 runs 13 residues. The CDR3 spells CASSPDGSYEQYF. CDR3 sequence (DNA): TGCGCCAGCAGCCCAGATGGCTCCTACGAGCAGTACTTC. Drawing the rest from reference TRBV5-1 and TRBJ2-7, the complete variable domain is KAGVTQTPRYLIKTRGQQVTLSCSPISGHRSVSWYQQTPGQGLQFLFEYFSETQRNKGNFPGRFSGRQFSNSRSEMNVSTLELGDSALYLCASSPDGSYEQYFGPGTRLTVT.

The chain couples TRBV7-9 to TRBJ2-5, with TRBD1 identical over 9 bases. This CDR3 has 16 amino acids. V trimming: 4 bases; J trimming: 5 bases; junction bases outside the gene matches: 11. Germline-derived CDR1 and CDR2 are SEHNR and FQNEAQ (reference sequence). In DNA form, the CDR3 reads TGTGCCAGCAGCTCATCCGGGACAGGGCCGGGGGAGACCCAGTACTTC. Its translation is CASSSSGTGPGETQYF. Based on the CDR3 plus reference TRBV7-9 and TRBJ2-5, the full variable domain is DTGVSQNPRHKITKRGQNVTFRCDPISEHNRLYWYRQTLGQGPEFLTYFQNEAQLEKSRLLSDRFSAERPKGSFSTLEIQRTEQGDSAMYLCASSSSGTGPGETQYFGPGTRLLVL.

The genes are TRBV9 and TRBJ2-1; 8 nucleotides agree with TRBD2. There are 16 residues in the CDR3. J gave up 4 bases and V 4 bases, and 10 bases lay outside the gene matches. CDR1 is SGDLS and CDR2 is YYNGEE in the germline V gene. The CDR3, as DNA: TGTGCCAGCAGCACCTACCTAGCGGGCAGATACAATGAGCAGTTCTTC. This codes for CASSTYLAGRYNEQFF.

V gene TRBV27 combines with J gene TRBJ2-2; tentatively, D is TRBD1 (6 bases). V lost 5 bases to trimming and J lost 3 bases, with 10 bases between them. This CDR3 spans 14 amino acids. CDR1 MNHEY and CDR2 SMNVEV come from the germline V gene (reference sequence). CDR3 region: CASSKQGYTGELFF. CDR3 in DNA: TGTGCCAGCAGTAAACAGGGCTACACCGGGGAGCTGTTTTTT.

The chain is built from TRBV11-2 and TRBJ1-5, with 7 bases that match TRBD1. Unmatched junction bases numbered 4, after V lost 5 bases and J lost 6 bases. The CDR3 spans 13 residues. Germline V gene sequence: CDR1 SGHAT, CDR2 FQNNGV. DNA for the CDR3: TGTGCCAGCAGCCCGACAGGGAGTCAGCCCCAGCATTTT. It translates to CASSPTGSQPQHF.

The chain links TRBV1 to TRBJ1-1; the table assigns TRBD1, which was not confirmed against the DNA. TRBV1 represents a pseudogene. This CDR3 region has 13 residues. CDR3 protein: CTISGPRNTEAFF. DNA for the CDR3: TGCACTATTTCAGGGCCTCGGAACACTGAAGCTTTCTTT.

The chain employs TRBV5-4 and TRBJ1-4, with 8 bases matching TRBD1. From germline, CDR1 is SGHNT and CDR2 YYREEE (reference sequence). V dropped 4 bases and J dropped 5; count of bases not matched to a gene: 7. The CDR3 runs to 15 residues. The CDR3 DNA is TGTGCCAGCAGCCCGGGTGACAGGGGAAATGAAAAACTGTTTTTT. It encodes CASSPGDRGNEKLFF.

The chain links TRBV5-6 to TRBJ1-2; 7 nucleotides align to TRBD1. Germline V gene lookup returns CDR1 SGHDT and CDR2 YYEEEE. The junction had 5 bases not matched to a gene; V was cut back by 4 bases and J by 2 bases. The CDR3 contains 14 residues. CDR3 residues: CASSLTGRNYGYTF. Written as DNA, the CDR3 is TGTGCCAGCAGCCTGACAGGGCGGAACTATGGCTACACCTTC.

This rearrangement joins TRBV19 to TRBJ1-2; D might be TRBD1 (6 bases). Germline lookup yields CDR1 LNHDA and CDR2 SQIVND (reference sequence). CDR3 size: 13 residues. Between the trimmed V and J ends, which lost 5 bases and 2 bases, there was a span of 9 bases. The CDR3 protein is CASSRDRNYGYTF. The CDR3 bases are TGTGCCAGTAGTCGAGACAGGAACTATGGCTACACCTTC.

J is TRBJ2-2 and V is TRBV7-6; D gene unclear. Trimming left V 1 base short and J 7 bases short, with 4 bases between. Germline CDR1 reads SGHVS; CDR2 reads FNYEAQ. The CDR3 has 12 residues. As DNA, the CDR3 is TGTGCCAGCAGCTTAGACATCGGGGAGCTGTTTTTT. Translated: CASSLDIGELFF.

The chain recombines TRBV30 with TRBJ1-3; D uncertain. CDR3 length: 15 amino acids. V was clipped by 4 bases and J by 0 bases, with 13 bases between them. Germline CDR1 and CDR2: GTSNPN and SVGIG (reference sequence). The CDR3 nucleotides read TGTGCCTGGACGGTCGATTTAAGCTCTGGAAACACCATATATTTT. Translated: CAWTVDLSSGNTIYF.

V gene TRBV7-9 combines with J gene TRBJ2-7; 8 bases align to TRBD1. Germline CDR1 and CDR2: SEHNR and FQNEAQ (reference sequence). V lost 2 bases to trimming and J lost 3 bases; unmatched junction nucleotides: 6. The CDR3 is made up of 15 amino acids. The CDR3 DNA reads as TGTGCCAGCAGCTTACCCGGACAGGGACGCTACGAGCAGTACTTC. This codes for CASSLPGQGRYEQYF. The full variable domain, its missing parts supplied by reference TRBV7-9 and TRBJ2-7, is DTGVSQNPRHKITKRGQNVTFRCDPISEHNRLYWYRQTLGQGPEFLTYFQNEAQLEKSRLLSDRFSAERPKGSFSTLEIQRTEQGDSAMYLCASSLPGQGRYEQYFGPGTRLTVT.